This paragraph reports one TCR beta chain. It has no known antigen specificity. Base quality data are lacking; no much larger clone is found one base away. This specimen belongs to a study of CD8+ T cells in alopecia areata (dated by TCRdb to 2017 to 2018). General notes on the study: The treated patients, all with moderate-to-severe alopecia areata, were enrolled in an open-label pilot trial of oral tofacitinib given at 5 to 10 mg twice daily. Patients stayed on tofacitinib for 6 to 18 months and then had 6 months of follow-up off drug so that delayed response and recurrence could be assessed. The study used high-throughput TCRbeta sequencing to examine T cell clonal expansion in alopecia areata, in both the C3H/HeJ mouse model and human patients. Human TCRbeta sequencing covered scalp tissue and sorted CD4+ and CD8+ peripheral blood T cells from patchy and totalis/universalis alopecia areata patients and healthy controls. Biopsies were taken from tofacitinib-treated patients at baseline and at 4 and 24 weeks of treatment, and a later scalp biopsy was taken in several of the tofacitinib-treated patients. Scalp clonality was compared among normal scalp (n=4), patchy alopecia areata scalp (n=8), and alopecia totalis/universalis scalp (n=8). RNA was obtained with the PAXgene miRNA kit for fixed scalp, the miRNeasy kit for PBMCs, and the RNeasy kit for mouse skin. TCRbeta CDR3 regions were amplified by immunoSEQ multiplex PCR with 35 Vbeta forward and 13 Jbeta reverse primers.

General conclusions and limits of the study: Shared TCR sequences between patients were less evident than in mice, which may be partly attributable to HLA diversity in the patient population. Higher clonality and more expanded CD8+ clones were observed in lesional scalp than in normal scalp, particularly in alopecia totalis/universalis, a finding suggestive of antigenic drive. Unlike mouse skin, which is dominated by gammadelta T cells, normal human skin has resident alphabeta T cells that are also sequenced, and this complicates analysis of the scalp TCR repertoire.

The V end loses 7 bases and the J end loses 9 bases, and a stretch of 18 bases separates them. As encoded in the germline V gene, CDR1 is MNHEY while CDR2 is SVGAGI. The CDR3 starts with the cysteine, ends with the phenylalanine, and has 13 residues. The entry retains the CDR3 DNA only, 39 bases that are in frame from base 1. The sample's time point label is to be understood as: baseline before oral tofacitinib. Lesional scalp punch biopsies and peripheral blood were obtained from alopecia areata patients. PBMCs were isolated by density centrifugation and stained for CD3, CD4 and CD8, and CD4+ and CD8+ T cells were sorted on a FACSAria. Library prep was done by the immunoSEQ multiplex PCR assay. For TCR sequencing, RNA was extracted from every sample and reverse transcribed into cDNA to serve as template. SuperScript III was used to make first-strand cDNA, primed with a 2:1 mix of oligo-dT and random hexamers. Amplification bias was assessed with a synthetic immune receptor repertoire, and residual bias was removed computationally. The study's processing was this. Raw reads were preprocessed to remove errors, and CDR3 was defined according to IMGT conventions as the region from the conserved cysteine to phenylalanine. Clonality was calculated as 1 minus Shannon entropy normalized by log2 of the number of productive unique TCRs. Scalp TCRbeta sequences were cross-referenced with sorted blood CD4 and CD8 repertoires so that the CD4 or CD8 identity of scalp clones could be inferred. The table comes from immuneACCESS by way of TCRdb, which keeps in-frame sequences with V and J called. Part of the clones is missing from these tables; in studies checked, under half for an unresolved V gene and the rest for unknown reasons. The V and J calls and the clone size are those of that table, but D and trimming were determined from the DNA. Across this sample there are about 180,000 clones, with 50% to 75% seen only once. Under 15% of the sample rests with the top ten.

The source of this sequence is a human donor with alopecia areata. The sequence links TRBV6-5 to TRBJ1-2, with TRBD1 tentatively as D gene (6 bases match). The sequenced sample was CD4+ T cells sorted from blood, obtained at week 0. In nucleotides, the sequence is TGTGCCAGCACTCGGACGGGGGCGTGGAGCTACACCTTC. Translated, it gives CASTRTGAWSYTF.